This T cell receptor beta chain was identified during a study of Ad26.COV2.S vaccination and SARS-CoV-2 variants. The overall study: Sample donor was a member of the COV1001 Ad26.COV2.S trial arm. The vaccine Ad26.COV2.S was put into the muscle once, or twice with 56 days between.

The sample's treatment: about 20 received Ad26.COV2.S at low or high dose, single or two shots; 5 received placebo; per-sample allocation not given. Specimen acquisition occurred on day 63 following the initial vaccine or placebo injection. Turning to this clone: Antigen specificity is unknown.

General study results and limits: Total T cell responses may have been underestimated by the TCR breadth and depth analyses.

Measured with immunoSEQ multiplex PCR; TCRdb has only the in-frame clones, and not every one. This sample has about 410,000 clones, with about 89% found just once. This CDR3 region has 15 residues. The ends lost 3 bases at V and 3 bases at J; junction bases unmatched: 1. CDR1 and CDR2 from the germline V gene are LGHDT and YNNKEL (reference sequence). The rearrangement links TRBV3-1 (or the pseudogene TRBV3-2) to TRBJ2-7; 14 positions match TRBD2. The sequencing used peripheral blood, collected in a trial of Ad26.COV2.S vaccine versus placebo. This receptor was obtained from a person between 18 and 65 years old who received the Ad26.COV2.S COVID-19 vaccine or a placebo. The chain's CDR3 is CASSQGTSGGYEQYF. CDR3 nucleotides: TGTGCCAGCAGCCAGGGGACTAGCGGGGGCTACGAGCAGTACTTC.